This record covers a single T cell receptor (beta chain). This specimen comes from a study of cytomegalovirus exposure and HLA in healthy donors. This CDR3 is 15 amino acids long. V was trimmed by 4 bases and J by 0 bases, leaving 12 bases between them. From germline, CDR1 is SGHNT and CDR2 YYREEE (reference sequence). 13 Jbeta primers and 60 Vbeta primers were used for the PCR. Libraries were prepared by immunoSEQ multiplex PCR; TCRdb keeps only in-frame clonotypes and omits some of them. The table records about 87,000 clones, approximately 74% of them present only once. The chain uses TRBV5-4 and TRBJ2-3, with D perhaps TRBD1 (6 bases). The clonotype comes from a man aged 30-40 years in good health and CMV-seropositive. The specimen was PBMCs. The CDR3 sequence: CASSGTPASTDTQYF. The DNA of the CDR3 is TGTGCCAGCAGCGGGACACCTGCTAGCACAGATACGCAGTATTTT.